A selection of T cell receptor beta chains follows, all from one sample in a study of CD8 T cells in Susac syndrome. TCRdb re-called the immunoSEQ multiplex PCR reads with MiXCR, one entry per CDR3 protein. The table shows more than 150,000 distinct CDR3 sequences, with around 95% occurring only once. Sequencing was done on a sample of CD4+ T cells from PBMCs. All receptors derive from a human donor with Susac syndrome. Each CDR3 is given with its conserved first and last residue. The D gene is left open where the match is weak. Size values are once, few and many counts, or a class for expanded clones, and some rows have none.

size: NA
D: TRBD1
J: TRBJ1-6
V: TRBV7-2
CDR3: CASSSPGQGNSPLHF
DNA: TGTGCCAGCAGCTCTCCGGGACAGGGAAATTCACCCCTCCACTTT

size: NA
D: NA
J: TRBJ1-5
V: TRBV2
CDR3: CASTGGDNQPQHF
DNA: TGTGCCAGCACGGGGGGAGATAATCAGCCCCAGCATTTT

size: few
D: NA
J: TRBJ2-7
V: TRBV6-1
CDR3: CASSLERYEQYF
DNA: TGTGCCAGCAGCCTGGAACGCTACGAGCAGTACTTC

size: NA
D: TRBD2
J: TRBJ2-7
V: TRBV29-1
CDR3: CSVEVTRTSGPQQQYF
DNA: TGCAGCGTTGAAGTTACCAGGACTAGCGGTCCTCAACAGCAGTACTTC

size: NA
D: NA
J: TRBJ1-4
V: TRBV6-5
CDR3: CASSYERNEKLFF
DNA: TGTGCCAGCAGTTACGAGAGGAATGAAAAACTGTTTTTT

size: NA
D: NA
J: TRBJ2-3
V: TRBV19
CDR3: CASSTARTLSTDTQYF
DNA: TGTGCCAGTAGCACCGCCCGGACACTTAGCACAGATACGCAGTATTTT

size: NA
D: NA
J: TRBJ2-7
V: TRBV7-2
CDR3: CASSANGGSSYEQYF
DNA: TGTGCCAGCAGCGCAAACGGGGGAAGCTCCTACGAGCAGTACTTC

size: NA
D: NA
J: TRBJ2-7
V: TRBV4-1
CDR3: CASSQDSAARSYEQYF
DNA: TGCGCCAGCAGCCAAGATAGCGCGGCCAGGTCCTACGAGCAGTACTTC

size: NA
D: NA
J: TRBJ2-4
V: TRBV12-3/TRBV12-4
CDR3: CASSGITGNIQYF
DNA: TGTGCCAGCAGTGGTATCACGGGAAACATTCAGTACTTC

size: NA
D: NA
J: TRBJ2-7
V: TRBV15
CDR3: CATSRGTSSEQYF
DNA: TGTGCCACCAGCAGGGGAACTAGCTCCGAGCAGTACTTC

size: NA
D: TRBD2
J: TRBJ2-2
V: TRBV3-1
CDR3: CASSSRQGGITGELFF
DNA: TGTGCCAGCAGCTCCCGGCAGGGAGGGATCACCGGGGAGCTGTTTTTT

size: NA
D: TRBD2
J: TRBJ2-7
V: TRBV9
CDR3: CASSVGLAGVGLREQYF
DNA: TGTGCCAGCAGCGTAGGACTAGCGGGGGTTGGTTTACGCGAGCAGTACTTC

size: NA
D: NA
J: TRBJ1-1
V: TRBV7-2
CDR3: CASSSQRGTEAFF
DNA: TGTGCCAGCAGCTCTCAACGGGGCACTGAAGCTTTCTTT

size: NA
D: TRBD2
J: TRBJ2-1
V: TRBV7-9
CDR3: CASSPAGGGPYEQFF
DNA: TGTGCCAGCAGCCCCGCGGGCGGGGGGCCCTATGAGCAGTTCTTC

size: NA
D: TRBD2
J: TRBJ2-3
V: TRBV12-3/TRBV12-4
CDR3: CASSLALGERGSRNTQYF
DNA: TGTGCCAGCAGTTTAGCGCTTGGTGAGCGGGGGTCCCGGAATACGCAGTATTTT

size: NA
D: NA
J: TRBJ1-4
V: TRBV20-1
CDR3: CSASFRDFEAEKLFF
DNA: TGCAGTGCTAGTTTCCGGGACTTCGAGGCTGAAAAACTGTTTTTT

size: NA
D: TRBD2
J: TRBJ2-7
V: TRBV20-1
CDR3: CSARDSGLAGGIHSYEQYF
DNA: TGCAGTGCTAGAGATTCGGGACTAGCGGGGGGCATCCACTCCTACGAGCAGTACTTC

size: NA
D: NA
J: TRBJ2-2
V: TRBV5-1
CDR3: CASSLEIGELFF
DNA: TGCGCCAGCAGCTTGGAAATCGGGGAGCTGTTTTTT

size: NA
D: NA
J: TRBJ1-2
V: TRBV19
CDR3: CASSEWGGGYTF
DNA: TGTGCCAGTAGTGAATGGGGTGGTGGCTACACCTTC

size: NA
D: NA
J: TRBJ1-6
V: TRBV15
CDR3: CATSRGRSYNSPLHF
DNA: TGTGCCACCAGCAGAGGAAGATCCTATAATTCACCCCTCCACTTT

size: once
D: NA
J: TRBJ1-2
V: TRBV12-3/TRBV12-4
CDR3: CASMAGNYGYTF
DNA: TGTGCCAGCATGGCGGGGAACTATGGCTACACCTTC

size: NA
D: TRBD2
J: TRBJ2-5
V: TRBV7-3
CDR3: CASSRTSGPQETQYF
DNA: TGTGCCAGCAGCAGGACTAGCGGGCCCCAAGAGACCCAGTACTTC

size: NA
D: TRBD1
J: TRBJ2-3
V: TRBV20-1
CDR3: CSAPKPGQGADTQYF
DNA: TGCAGTGCACCTAAACCGGGACAGGGGGCGGATACGCAGTATTTT